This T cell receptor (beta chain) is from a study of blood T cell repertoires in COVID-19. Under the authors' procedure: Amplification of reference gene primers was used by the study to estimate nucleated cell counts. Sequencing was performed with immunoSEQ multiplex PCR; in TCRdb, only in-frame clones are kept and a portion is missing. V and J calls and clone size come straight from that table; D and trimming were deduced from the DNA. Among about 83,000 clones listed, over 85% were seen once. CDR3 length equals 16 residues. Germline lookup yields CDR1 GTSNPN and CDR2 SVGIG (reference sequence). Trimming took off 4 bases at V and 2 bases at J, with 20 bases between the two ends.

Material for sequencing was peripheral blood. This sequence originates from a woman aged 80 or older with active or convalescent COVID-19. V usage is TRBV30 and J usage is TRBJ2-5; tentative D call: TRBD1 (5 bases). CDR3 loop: CAWTGISGRVQETQYF. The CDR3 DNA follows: TGTGCCTGGACTGGGATTTCAGGCAGGGTACAAGAGACCCAGTACTTC. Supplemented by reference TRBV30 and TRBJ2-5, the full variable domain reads SQTIHQWPATLVQPVGSPLSLECTVEGTSNPNLYWYRQAAGRGLQLLFYSVGIGQISSEVPQNLSASRPQDRQFILSSKKLLLSDSGFYLCAWTGISGRVQETQYFGPGTRLLVL.